The rows below give T cell receptor beta chains drawn from one sample of a study of T cell responses to AZD1222 COVID-19 vaccine. Sequencing was performed with immunoSEQ multiplex PCR; in TCRdb, only in-frame clones are kept and a portion is missing. The sample includes some 70,000 clones, roughly 84% seen only once; the top ten take roughly 10%. The material was peripheral blood, obtained on day 0 of AZD1222 vaccination. The receptors were gathered from an adult in good health. The CDR3 runs from the conserved cysteine through the conserved F or W. D genes are given only for firm matches. Clone size is not always given. Where it is, it says once, few, many or a class for expanded clones.

j_call: TRBJ2-3
d_call: -
v_call: TRBV3-1/TRBV3-2
clone_size: -
cdr3_nt: TGTGCCAGCAGCCCCTTTCGCACAGATACGCAGTATTTT
cdr3_aa: CASSPFRTDTQYF

j_call: TRBJ2-5
d_call: -
v_call: TRBV4-1
clone_size: -
cdr3_nt: TGCGCCAGCAGCCAAGAATGGGTAACGAAGACCCAGTACTTC
cdr3_aa: CASSQEWVTKTQYF

j_call: TRBJ2-7
d_call: TRBD1
v_call: TRBV18
clone_size: -
cdr3_nt: TGTGCCAGCTCACCACCAACAGGGGGCCGGCACGAGCAGTACTTC
cdr3_aa: CASSPPTGGRHEQYF

j_call: TRBJ2-7
d_call: TRBD1
v_call: TRBV6-5
clone_size: once
cdr3_nt: TGTGCCAGCAGTTTGCGACAGGGAAACTACGAGCAGTACTTC
cdr3_aa: CASSLRQGNYEQYF

j_call: TRBJ1-2
d_call: -
v_call: TRBV30
clone_size: -
cdr3_nt: TGTGCCTGGAGATATAGGACACATAACTATGGCTACACCTTC
cdr3_aa: CAWRYRTHNYGYTF

j_call: TRBJ2-1
d_call: TRBD1
v_call: TRBV9
clone_size: -
cdr3_nt: TGTGCCAGCAGCGCCGGACAGGGAGCCTGGGGTGAGCAGTTCTTC
cdr3_aa: CASSAGQGAWGEQFF

j_call: TRBJ2-5
d_call: TRBD2
v_call: TRBV4-1
clone_size: -
cdr3_nt: TGCGCCAGCAGCCCTCAGCGGGGGCCGGGGGAGACCCAGTACTTC
cdr3_aa: CASSPQRGPGETQYF

j_call: TRBJ1-1
d_call: -
v_call: TRBV10-3
clone_size: -
cdr3_nt: TGTGCCATCAATGAGGTGGGAGGCACTGAAGCTTTCTTT
cdr3_aa: CAINEVGGTEAFF

j_call: TRBJ1-2
d_call: -
v_call: TRBV3-1/TRBV3-2
clone_size: -
cdr3_nt: TGTGCCAGCAGCCAAGAGCTGATTGGGGGCTACACCTTC
cdr3_aa: CASSQELIGGYTF

j_call: TRBJ1-1
d_call: -
v_call: TRBV10-3
clone_size: -
cdr3_nt: TGTGCCATCAGTGAATCTGGGCCTGAAGCTTTCTTT
cdr3_aa: CAISESGPEAFF

j_call: TRBJ1-2
d_call: TRBD1
v_call: TRBV6-5
clone_size: once
cdr3_nt: TGTGCCAGCAGCCAATCCGGGACAGGGCTCTATGGCTACACCTTC
cdr3_aa: CASSQSGTGLYGYTF

j_call: TRBJ2-2
d_call: -
v_call: TRBV3-1/TRBV3-2
clone_size: -
cdr3_nt: TGTGCCAGCAGCCAGTTCACAACCGGGGAGCTGTTTTTT
cdr3_aa: CASSQFTTGELFF

j_call: TRBJ2-7
d_call: TRBD1
v_call: TRBV5-1
clone_size: -
cdr3_nt: TGCGCCAGCAGCCGGGGACAGGAAAGCTCCTACGAGCAGTACTTC
cdr3_aa: CASSRGQESSYEQYF

j_call: TRBJ2-1
d_call: TRBD1
v_call: TRBV7-3
clone_size: once
cdr3_nt: TGTGCCAGCAGCTTAAACGGACAGGGGCTAGACAATGAGCAGTTCTTC
cdr3_aa: CASSLNGQGLDNEQFF

j_call: TRBJ2-5
d_call: TRBD1
v_call: TRBV5-5
clone_size: -
cdr3_nt: TGTGCCAGCAGCGCCACACAGGGGCAAGAGACCCAGTACTTC
cdr3_aa: CASSATQGQETQYF

j_call: TRBJ2-7
d_call: -
v_call: TRBV19
clone_size: few
cdr3_nt: TGTGCCAGTAGTATAGAGTACGAGCAGTACTTC
cdr3_aa: CASSIEYEQYF

j_call: TRBJ2-2
d_call: TRBD1
v_call: TRBV5-6
clone_size: -
cdr3_nt: TGTGCCAGCAGCATTCGGGACAGCGAACACCGGGGAGCTGTTTTT
cdr3_aa: CASSIRDSEHRGAVF

j_call: TRBJ1-2
d_call: TRBD1
v_call: TRBV6-5
clone_size: few
cdr3_nt: TGTGCCAGCAGAAGACAGGGGGTAGGCTACACCTTC
cdr3_aa: CASRRQGVGYTF

j_call: TRBJ1-6
d_call: -
v_call: TRBV28
clone_size: -
cdr3_nt: TGTGCCAGCGCCTACAGGGCTTCACCCCTCCACTTT
cdr3_aa: CASAYRASPLHF

j_call: TRBJ2-1
d_call: -
v_call: TRBV14
clone_size: -
cdr3_nt: TGTGCCAGCAGCCCCAAGGTAGGAGCCTTCTCCTACAATGAGCAGTTCTTC
cdr3_aa: CASSPKVGAFSYNEQFF

j_call: TRBJ1-2
d_call: -
v_call: TRBV5-1
clone_size: -
cdr3_nt: TGCGCCAGCAGCTTGGCGCCGGGGACTAACTATGGCTACACCTTC
cdr3_aa: CASSLAPGTNYGYTF

j_call: TRBJ2-2
d_call: TRBD2
v_call: TRBV11-2
clone_size: -
cdr3_nt: TGTGCCAGCAGCTTTAGCGGGGGGGCCAACACCGGGGAGCTGTTTTTT
cdr3_aa: CASSFSGGANTGELFF

j_call: TRBJ2-7
d_call: TRBD2
v_call: TRBV28
clone_size: -
cdr3_nt: TGTGCCAGCAGTCCGGGGACTAGCGGGGGGATAACTTTTTACGAGCAGTACTTC
cdr3_aa: CASSPGTSGGITFYEQYF

j_call: TRBJ2-2
d_call: TRBD2
v_call: TRBV5-6
clone_size: -
cdr3_nt: TGTGCCAGCAGCCCCACTAGCGGGGCCCTCATTGCCGGGGAGCTGTTTTTT
cdr3_aa: CASSPTSGALIAGELFF

j_call: TRBJ2-7
d_call: -
v_call: TRBV5-6
clone_size: -
cdr3_nt: TGTGCCAGCAGCTTGGGGACGATAACCCTATACGAGCAGTACTTC
cdr3_aa: CASSLGTITLYEQYF

j_call: TRBJ1-1
d_call: -
v_call: TRBV28
clone_size: -
cdr3_nt: TGTGCCAGCAGTTCTAACAGGCTACGGTATGACACTGAAGCTTTCTTT
cdr3_aa: CASSSNRLRYDTEAFF

j_call: TRBJ1-2
d_call: -
v_call: TRBV6-6
clone_size: -
cdr3_nt: TGTGCCAGCAGTTACGGCGCATGGGGAGTGAGTGGCTACACCTTC
cdr3_aa: CASSYGAWGVSGYTF

j_call: TRBJ1-6
d_call: TRBD1
v_call: TRBV4-3
clone_size: once
cdr3_nt: TGCGCCAGCAGCCAAGCAGGGGGGTATCCGGGATCACCCCTCCACTTT
cdr3_aa: CASSQAGGYPGSPLHF

j_call: TRBJ1-2
d_call: TRBD1
v_call: TRBV28
clone_size: -
cdr3_nt: TGTGCCAGCAGTTTTTACCGCACGACAGGGGGGTGGAGTGGCTACACCTTC
cdr3_aa: CASSFYRTTGGWSGYTF

j_call: TRBJ2-1
d_call: TRBD1
v_call: TRBV4-1
clone_size: -
cdr3_nt: TGCGCCAGCAGCCAAGGCGCAGGGGGCAATGAGCAGTTCTTC
cdr3_aa: CASSQGAGGNEQFF

j_call: TRBJ1-5
d_call: -
v_call: TRBV2
clone_size: few
cdr3_nt: TGTGCCAGCAGTCCGGGCACAGCTCAGCCCCAGCATTTT
cdr3_aa: CASSPGTAQPQHF

j_call: TRBJ1-1
d_call: -
v_call: TRBV7-3
clone_size: -
cdr3_nt: TGTGCCAGCAGCTTCTCAATTAACACTGAAGCTTTCTTT
cdr3_aa: CASSFSINTEAFF

j_call: TRBJ1-4
d_call: -
v_call: TRBV13
clone_size: -
cdr3_nt: TGTGCCAGCAGTCGCCCCGGGTTAGATGAAAAACTGTTTTTT
cdr3_aa: CASSRPGLDEKLFF

j_call: TRBJ1-1
d_call: -
v_call: TRBV5-1
clone_size: -
cdr3_nt: TGCGCCAGCAGCGGGGGCCAGAACACTGAAGCTTTCTTT
cdr3_aa: CASSGGQNTEAFF

j_call: TRBJ2-1
d_call: TRBD2
v_call: TRBV3-1/TRBV3-2
clone_size: -
cdr3_nt: TGTGCCAGCAGCCTTACCGGGACTAGCGATGAGCAGTTCTTC
cdr3_aa: CASSLTGTSDEQFF

j_call: TRBJ2-4
d_call: -
v_call: TRBV11-3
clone_size: -
cdr3_nt: TGTGCCAGCAGCTTAGACGGGAACATTCAGTACTTC
cdr3_aa: CASSLDGNIQYF

j_call: TRBJ1-2
d_call: -
v_call: TRBV3-1/TRBV3-2
clone_size: -
cdr3_nt: TGTGCCAGCAGCCAAGACGAGGCTTGGGGCTACACCTTC
cdr3_aa: CASSQDEAWGYTF

j_call: TRBJ1-2
d_call: -
v_call: TRBV6-5
clone_size: -
cdr3_nt: TGTGCCAGCAGTTACTCGACGGGGGGCGCCTATGGCTACACCTTC
cdr3_aa: CASSYSTGGAYGYTF

j_call: TRBJ1-3
d_call: -
v_call: TRBV6-6
clone_size: -
cdr3_nt: TGTGCCAGCAGTCCACCTCGTTTAGGGGCTGATGGAAACACCATATATTTT
cdr3_aa: CASSPPRLGADGNTIYF